This T cell receptor (beta chain) was identified in a study of blood T cell repertoires in COVID-19. Overall study context: Sample material is recorded as cDNA or gDNA derived from T cells, B-cell-depleted T cells, or PBMCs.

V trimming: 4 bases; J trimming: 4 bases; junction bases outside the gene matches: 5. From germline, CDR1 is SGHVS and CDR2 FQNEAQ. CDR3 size: 16 residues. This table comes from immunoSEQ multiplex PCR, and its TCRdb copy is limited to in-frame clones, with some not included. This table has some 47,000 clones, more than 70% appearing once. Sequenced input: peripheral blood. This TCR came from a woman aged 60 to 75 with acute or convalescent COVID-19. The rearrangement links TRBV7-8 to TRBJ1-3; 12 bases match TRBD1. CDR3 amino acids: CASSYRDRGRGNTIYF. For the CDR3, the DNA is TGTGCCAGCAGCTACCGGGACAGGGGGCGCGGAAACACCATATATTTT.